This TCR beta chain was identified in a study of blood T cell repertoires in COVID-19. Here immunoSEQ multiplex PCR was the method, and the copy in TCRdb shows in-frame clones only, minus some. The sample contains roughly 290,000 clones, 75% to 90% of which appear only once. The receptor was derived from a middle-aged woman who had recovered from COVID-19. Sequencing was carried out using PBMCs or T cells enriched from blood (not recorded which).

The CDR3 spells CASSLSRTTEAFF. DNA for the CDR3: TGTGCCAGCAGCTTATCTAGAACCACTGAAGCTTTCTTT. This sequence joins TRBV7-2 and TRBJ1-1; D is unresolved. The germline CDR1 and CDR2 sequences are SGHTA and FQGNSA. CDR3 length: 13 amino acids. V lost 2 bases to trimming and J lost 4 bases, with 8 bases between them.